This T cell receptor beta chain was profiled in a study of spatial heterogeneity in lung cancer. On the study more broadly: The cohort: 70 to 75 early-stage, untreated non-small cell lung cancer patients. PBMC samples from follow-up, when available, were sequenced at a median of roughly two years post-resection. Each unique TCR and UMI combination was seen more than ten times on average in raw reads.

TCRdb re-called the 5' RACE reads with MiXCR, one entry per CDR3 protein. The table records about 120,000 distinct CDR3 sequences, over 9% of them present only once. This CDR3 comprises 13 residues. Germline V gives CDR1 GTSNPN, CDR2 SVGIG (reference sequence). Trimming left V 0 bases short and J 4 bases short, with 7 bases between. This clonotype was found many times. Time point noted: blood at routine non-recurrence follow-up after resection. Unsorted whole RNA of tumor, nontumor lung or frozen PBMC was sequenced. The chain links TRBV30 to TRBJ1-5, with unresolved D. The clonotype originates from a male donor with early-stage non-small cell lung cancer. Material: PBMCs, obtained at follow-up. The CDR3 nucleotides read TGTGCCTGGAGTGTACGTCAGAATCAGCCCCAGCATTTT. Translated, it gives CAWSVRQNQPQHF.